In its sample, the clone carrying this TCR beta chain was seen a few times. Its cognate antigen is unknown. In the same sample, other DNA sequences code for this CDR3. PCR was performed using 60 Vbeta and 13 Jbeta primers. Using immunoSEQ multiplex PCR, the repertoire was profiled, and TCRdb retains in-frame clones only, with some absent. The sample records around 200,000 clones, more than 75% being singletons. Germline V gives CDR1 MDHEN, CDR2 SYDVKM. The CDR3 consists of 13 residues. With 7 bases clipped from V and 3 bases from J, the junction kept 6 bases outside the gene matches. This entry comes from a study of cytomegalovirus exposure and HLA in healthy donors. Whole-study findings and limits: TCR beta V segments were, for the most part, productive about 87% or about 30% of the time in an earlier analysis. For presence/absence analyses, sequencing depth was assumed to be roughly uniform across donors.

The sequenced sample consisted of PBMCs. The sequence came from a woman under 30 in good health and CMV-seronegative. The rearrangement uses TRBV28 and TRBJ2-7, with 7 bases fitting TRBD1. The CDR3 DNA is TGTGCCAGCAACCCGGGACAGAGCTACGAGCAGTACTTC. It codes for CASNPGQSYEQYF. Supplemented by reference TRBV28 and TRBJ2-7, the full variable domain reads DVKVTQSSRYLVKRTGEKVFLECVQDMDHENMFWYRQDPGLGLRLIYFSYDVKMKEKGDIPEGYSVSREKKERFSLILESASTNQTSMYLCASNPGQSYEQYFGPGTRLTVT.